These 13 T cell receptor beta chains came from one sample sequenced in a study of T cells in localized non-small cell lung cancer. The table came from immunoSEQ multiplex PCR; TCRdb's copy has only in-frame clones and leaves some out. The sample yields about 2,600 clones, about 23% seen once. This specimen consisted of lung tumor tissue, obtained before any cancer treatment. Receptors originate from a man between 35 and 75 years old with stage II lung adenocarcinoma.

The rearrangement links TRBV6-8 to TRBJ2-7, with TRBD1 identical over 8 bases. The germline V gene encodes CDR1 MNHGY and CDR2 SAAAGT. CDR3 length equals 14 residues. Trimming removed 3 bases from V and 3 bases from J; junction bases left unmatched: 4. The CDR3: CASSYQGAFYEQYF. The CDR3 nucleotides are TGTGCCAGCAGTTATCAGGGGGCTTTCTACGAGCAGTACTTC.

The sample holds a few counts of this clone. The V gene is TRBV29-1, the J gene TRBJ2-7; possibly TRBD1 or TRBD2 for D (5 bases each). There are 14 residues in the CDR3. Looked up from germline, CDR1 is SQVTM and CDR2 is ANQGSEA. V dropped 6 bases and J dropped 0 bases, with 15 bases sitting between them. DNA of the CDR3: TGCAGCGTCCTCCGGGACCCCAACTCCTACGAGCAGTACTTC. It encodes CSVLRDPNSYEQYF.

This clone was seen more than once but under ten times. V is TRBV30 and J is TRBJ2-5; D gene ambiguous. The CDR3 covers 11 residues. Trimming took 1 base from V and 4 from J, leaving 4 bases between them. Germline V lookup: CDR1 GTSNPN, CDR2 SVGIG (reference sequence). In DNA form, the CDR3 reads TGTGCCTGGAGTGATGGAGAGACCCAGTACTTC. Protein: CAWSDGETQYF.

The chain has TRBV18 and TRBJ2-7; maybe TRBD1 (7 bases). From germline, CDR1 is KGHSH and CDR2 LQKENI. This CDR3 region has 16 residues. Trimming took off 0 bases at V and 0 bases at J, with 12 bases between the two ends. This chain's CDR3 is CASSPPSGGSSYEQYF. Written as DNA, the CDR3 is TGTGCCAGCTCACCACCCTCAGGGGGGAGCTCCTACGAGCAGTACTTC. The variable domain in full, with the rest retrieved from reference TRBV18 and TRBJ2-7, is NAGVMQNPRHLVRRRGQEARLRCSPMKGHSHVYWYRQLPEEGLKFMVYLQKENIIDESGMPKERFSAEFPKEGPSILRIQQVVRGDSAAYFCASSPPSGGSSYEQYFGPGTRLTVT.

This clone was counted between two and nine times. The rearrangement joins TRBV6-8 to TRBJ2-6, with D perhaps TRBD2 (6 bases). Germline-derived CDR1 and CDR2 are MNHGY and SAAAGT. The CDR3 loop spans 16 amino acids. The V end was cut by 7 bases, the J end by 1 base, with 14 bases between. CDR3 loop: CASNKDRGSGANVLTF. CDR3 nucleotides: TGTGCCAGCAACAAGGATCGGGGGTCTGGGGCCAACGTCCTGACTTTC.

The chain is built from TRBV15 and TRBJ2-1; 10 bases line up with TRBD2. V gave up 2 bases and J gave up 7 bases; unmatched junction bases: 20. CDR3 length equals 20 residues. CDR1 LNHNV and CDR2 YYDKDF come from the germline V gene (reference sequence). This chain's CDR3 is CATSRPRGLASTGGVNEQFF. CDR3 DNA: TGTGCCACCAGCAGACCCCGGGGACTAGCGTCAACTGGAGGTGTTAATGAGCAGTTCTTC.

This chain connects TRBV30 to TRBJ1-1; weak D call: TRBD1 (5 bases). Germline CDR1 is GTSNPN and CDR2 is SVGIG (reference sequence). V dropped 2 bases and J dropped 3 bases, with 16 bases sitting between them. There are 15 residues in the CDR3. The CDR3: CAWSLWGVADTEAFF. DNA for the CDR3: TGTGCCTGGAGTCTCTGGGGGGTAGCGGACACTGAAGCTTTCTTT.

The rearrangement joins TRBV11-3 to TRBJ2-7; D may be TRBD1 or TRBD2 (5 bases each). Germline V lookup: CDR1 SGHNT, CDR2 YENEEA. Between the trimmed V and J ends, which lost 5 bases and 2 bases, there was a span of 16 bases. This CDR3 region has 15 residues. The DNA of the CDR3 is TGTGCCAGCAGCCCTTCGGACTGGGGGACCTACGAGCAGTACTTC. Translated: CASSPSDWGTYEQYF.

Concerning this clone itself: An end of the junction does not agree with germline; a read error may underlie this. CDR3 sequence: CASRIAPLTGLGGYTF. CDR3 coding DNA: TGTGCCAGTAGAATAGCCCCATTGACAGGCCTCGGGGGCTACACCTTC. The rearrangement joins TRBV19 to TRBJ1-2; D may be TRBD1 (6 bases). The CDR3 sequence is 16 residues long. In germline, CDR1 is LNHDA, CDR2 SQIVND (reference sequence). Using reference TRBV19 and TRBJ1-2 for the parts outside the CDR3, the full variable domain is DGGITQSPKYLFRKEGQNVTLSCEQNLNHDAMYWYRQDPGQGLRLIYYSQIVNDFQKGDIAEGYSVSREKKESFPLTVTSAQKNPTAFYLCASRIAPLTGLGGYTFGSGTRLTVV.

This clone is labeled as medium-sized (0.01 to 0.1%). The gene calls are TRBV9 and TRBJ2-1; D is unresolved. The CDR3 runs to 15 residues. Germline V gives CDR1 SGDLS, CDR2 YYNGEE. V shed 5 bases and J shed 8 bases, with 20 bases lying between them. CDR3 DNA: TGTGCCAGCAGTGTACCCTCCGAGGAGCAGGATGAGCAGTTCTTC. Translating gives CASSVPSEEQDEQFF. Looking up the rest from reference TRBV9 and TRBJ2-1 gives the full variable domain: DSGVTQTPKHLITATGQRVTLRCSPRSGDLSVYWYQQSLDQGLQFLIQYYNGEERAKGNILERFSAQQFPDLHSELNLSSLELGDSALYFCASSVPSEEQDEQFFGPGTRLTVL.

This clone has more than one count but fewer than ten. This chain connects TRBV4-1 to TRBJ1-2, with no clear D. The CDR3 extends over 13 amino acids. V gave up 0 bases and J gave up 4 bases, with 6 bases separating them. Germline CDR1 reads MGHRA; CDR2 reads YSYEKL. CDR3 amino acids: CASSQEGFYGYTF. Here the CDR3 DNA reads TGCGCCAGCAGCCAAGAAGGGTTCTATGGCTACACCTTC.

CDR3 loop: CSVAVGSREQYF. The DNA of the CDR3 is TGCAGCGTTGCCGTCGGTTCGCGCGAGCAGTACTTC. The chain has TRBV29-1 and TRBJ2-7; D is ambiguous. The CDR3 consists of 12 residues. Germline loops: CDR1 SQVTM, CDR2 ANQGSEA. V lost 4 bases to trimming and J lost 6 bases, with 13 bases between them.

This clone occurred a few times. The CDR3 nucleotides are TGTGCCAGCAGCATCGGGACAGGGGCTGGGGATGAAAAACTGTTTTTT. It encodes CASSIGTGAGDEKLFF. This chain uses TRBV11-3 with TRBJ1-4, with 10 bases fitting TRBD1. Germline CDR1 reads SGHNT; CDR2 reads YENEEA. The CDR3 sequence is 16 residues long. J lost 6 bases, V lost 5 bases, and 9 bases had no gene match.